The clone carrying this T cell receptor beta chain came up a few times. Deletions cut 11 bases from V and 7 bases from J, with 17 bases between. The CDR3 loop spans 13 amino acids. Germline V CDR1 and CDR2: MNHEY, SMNVEV (reference sequence). The data originate from a study of blood T cell repertoires in COVID-19. The protocol was immunoSEQ multiplex PCR, while the TCRdb copy is restricted to in-frame clones and leaves out a portion. The sample has over 120,000 clones, roughly 88% seen once. This clonotype originated in a woman in her forties or fifties with acute or convalescent COVID-19. The rearrangement joins TRBV27 to TRBJ1-4, with a possible D match to TRBD1 (6 bases). Material: peripheral blood. The DNA for the CDR3 is TGTGCCTGTTGCGGGGGCGCAGGTGAAAAACTGTTTTTT. It translates to CACCGGAGEKLFF.